This TCR beta chain was recovered during a study of blood T cell repertoires in COVID-19 (TCRdb year 2020). Regarding the study in general: The collaborator samples originated in the United States, Italy and Spain and spanned the acute and convalescent phases of COVID-19. The prospective study material was composed of cDNA or gDNA derived from T cells, B-cell-depleted T cells, or PBMCs. Where HLA class I and class II types were available, the types were taken from metadata supplied by the sample provider, not from assay-based typing. The repertoires were released in a freely available public database intended as a resource for research on the immune response to SARS-CoV-2. The sample metadata nearly always contained a de-identified subject ID, COVID-19 status, age in years and sex. Subjects who had been exposed to COVID-19, were actively infected with it, or had recovered from it provided the deeply sampled blood TCRbeta repertoires that made up the dataset. The samples were drawn from two sources: the first 160 participants of the ongoing ImmuneRACE study, and 1,200 or so subjects contributed by 6 global collaborators. Results and caveats for the whole study, not just this receptor: Clinical and demographic metadata were provided uncurated, with the amount varying by source and participant.

Notes on this clone: Its antigen has not been determined. Per-base qualities were not stored, and no clone one base away is much larger.

TCRbeta CDR3 regions were amplified from genomic DNA by means of the immunoSEQ Assay, a bias-controlled multiplex PCR. The source study handled its data this way. Within the assay, amplification of reference gene primers was used to estimate how many nucleated cells each sample contained. Sequence reads were collapsed and filtered to measure the absolute abundance of every unique TCRbeta CDR3 rearrangement. For each sample, productive Simpson clonality was calculated as the square root of Simpson's diversity index across productive rearrangements. In its TCRdb copy, this immuneACCESS table keeps in-frame sequences only and misses some clones. Where compared with another copy, unresolved V genes explain less than half of these, and the others have no known cause. Clonal size and the V and J genes are those of that table, whereas D and trimming came from the DNA. In all, the sample holds approximately 90,000 clones, and 85% of those were seen once. The ten largest clonotypes hold roughly 4% of the sample.

Inclusive of the bounding cysteine and phenylalanine, the CDR3 is 14 residues long. Left in the record is the CDR3 DNA by itself, 42 bases read in frame from the first base. Based on the germline V gene (reference sequence), the CDR1 and CDR2 sequences are LNHDA and SQIVND. The V end loses 3 bases and the J end loses 8 bases, and a stretch of 11 bases separates them. Whole blood was collected in K2EDTA tubes by collaborating institutions according to the institutions' own protocols. For TCRbeta analysis, collaborators shipped samples in one of three forms: frozen whole blood, isolated PBMCs, or DNA extracted from either of those sample types.

The chain is encoded by TRBV19 joined to TRBJ1-6, with a weak D call of TRBD1 (6 bases match). Material for sequencing was peripheral blood. This TCR was recovered from a man aged 60 to 75 with acute or convalescent COVID-19. This receptor carries the CDR3 CASSIFQGYSPLHF. The DNA sequence is as follows: TGTGCCAGTAGTATCTTCCAGGGGTATTCACCCCTCCACTTT. The CDR3, completed at both ends by the reference TRBV19 and TRBJ1-6 genes, gives the full variable domain DGGITQSPKYLFRKEGQNVTLSCEQNLNHDAMYWYRQDPGQGLRLIYYSQIVNDFQKGDIAEGYSVSREKKESFPLTVTSAQKNPTAFYLCASSIFQGYSPLHFGNGTRLTVT.